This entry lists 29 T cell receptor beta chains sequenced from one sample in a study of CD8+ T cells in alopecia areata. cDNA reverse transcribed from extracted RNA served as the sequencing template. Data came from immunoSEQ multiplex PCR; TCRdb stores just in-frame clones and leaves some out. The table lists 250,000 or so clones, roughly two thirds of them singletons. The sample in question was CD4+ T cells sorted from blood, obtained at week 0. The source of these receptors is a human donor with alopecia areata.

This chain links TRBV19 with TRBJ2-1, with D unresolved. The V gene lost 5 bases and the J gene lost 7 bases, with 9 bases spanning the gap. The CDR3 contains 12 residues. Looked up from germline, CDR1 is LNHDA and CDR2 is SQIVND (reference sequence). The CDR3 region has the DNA TGTGCCAGTAGTTCTAGGAGTAATGAGCAGTTCTTC. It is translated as CASSSRSNEQFF.

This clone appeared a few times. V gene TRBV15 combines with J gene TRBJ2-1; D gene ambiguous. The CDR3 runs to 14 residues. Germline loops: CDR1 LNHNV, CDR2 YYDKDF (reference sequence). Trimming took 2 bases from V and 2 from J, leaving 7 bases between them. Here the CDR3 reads CATSRSQTYNEQFF. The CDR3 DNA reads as TGTGCCACCAGCAGATCCCAGACCTACAATGAGCAGTTCTTC.

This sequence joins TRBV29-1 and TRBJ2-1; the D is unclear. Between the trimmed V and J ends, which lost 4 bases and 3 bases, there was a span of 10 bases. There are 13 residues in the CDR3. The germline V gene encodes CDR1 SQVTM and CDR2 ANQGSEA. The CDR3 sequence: CSVGADRYNEQFF. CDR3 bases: TGCAGCGTTGGGGCAGACCGCTACAATGAGCAGTTCTTC.

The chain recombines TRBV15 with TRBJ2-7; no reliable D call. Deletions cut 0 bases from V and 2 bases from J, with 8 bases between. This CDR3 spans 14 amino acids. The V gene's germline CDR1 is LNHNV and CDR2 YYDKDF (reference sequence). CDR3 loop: CATSRDSLTYEQYF. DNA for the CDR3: TGTGCCACCAGCAGAGATAGTCTCACCTACGAGCAGTACTTC. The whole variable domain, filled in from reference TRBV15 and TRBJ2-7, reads DAMVIQNPRYQVTQFGKPVTLSCSQTLNHNVMYWYQQKSSQAPKLLFHYYDKDFNNEADTPDNFQSRRPNTSFCFLDIRSPGLGDTAMYLCATSRDSLTYEQYFGPGTRLTVT.

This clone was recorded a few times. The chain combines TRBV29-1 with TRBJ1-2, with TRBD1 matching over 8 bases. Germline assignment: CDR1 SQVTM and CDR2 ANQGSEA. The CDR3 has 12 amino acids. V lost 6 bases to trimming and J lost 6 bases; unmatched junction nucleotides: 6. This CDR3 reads CSVTPGGHGYTF. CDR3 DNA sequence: TGCAGCGTGACCCCAGGGGGCCATGGCTACACCTTC.

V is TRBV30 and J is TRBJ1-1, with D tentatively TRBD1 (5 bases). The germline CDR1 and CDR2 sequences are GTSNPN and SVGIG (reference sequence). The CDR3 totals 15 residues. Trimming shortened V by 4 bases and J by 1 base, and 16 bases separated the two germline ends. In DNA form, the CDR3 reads TGTGCCTGGATTGGGCAGGGAATAAAGAACACTGAAGCTTTCTTT. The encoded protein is CAWIGQGIKNTEAFF.

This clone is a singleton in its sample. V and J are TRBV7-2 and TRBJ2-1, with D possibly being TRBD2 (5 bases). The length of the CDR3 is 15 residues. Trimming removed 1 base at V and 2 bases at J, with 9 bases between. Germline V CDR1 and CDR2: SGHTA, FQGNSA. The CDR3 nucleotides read TGTGCCAGCAGCTTAGGAGCGGAGACCTACAATGAGCAGTTCTTC. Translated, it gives CASSLGAETYNEQFF.

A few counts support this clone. CDR3 bases: TGTGCCAGCAGCCGGGGACTGTTGGACGAGCAGTTCTTC. Amino acids: CASSRGLLDEQFF. The chain has TRBV5-4 and TRBJ2-1; D might be TRBD2 (6 bases). The V gene lost 4 bases and the J gene lost 10 bases, with 15 bases spanning the gap. The CDR3 totals 13 residues. The germline V gene encodes CDR1 SGHNT and CDR2 YYREEE (reference sequence).

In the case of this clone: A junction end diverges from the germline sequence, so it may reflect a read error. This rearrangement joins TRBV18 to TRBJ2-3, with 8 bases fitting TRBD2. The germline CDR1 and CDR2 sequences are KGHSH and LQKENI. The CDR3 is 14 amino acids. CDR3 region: CASSPPAGEDTQYF. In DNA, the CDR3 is TGTGCCAGCTCTCCACCAGCGGGGGAAGATACGCAGTATTTT.

The CDR3, as DNA: TGTGCCAGCAGCCAAGGCCAGCGGGGGGGCCTGGATACGCAGTATTTT. It translates to CASSQGQRGGLDTQYF. The chain has TRBV4-2 and TRBJ2-3, with 10 nucleotides matching TRBD2. Germline V lookup: CDR1 LGHNA, CDR2 YNFKEQ. The V and J ends lost 1 base and 6 bases, in that order; junction bases with no gene match: 7. CDR3 length equals 16 residues.

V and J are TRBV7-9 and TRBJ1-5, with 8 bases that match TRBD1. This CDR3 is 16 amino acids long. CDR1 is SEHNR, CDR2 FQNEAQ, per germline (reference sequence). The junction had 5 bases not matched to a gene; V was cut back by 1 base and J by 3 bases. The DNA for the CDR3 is TGTGCCAGCAGCTTAGGGACAGGGAGGGTCAATCAGCCCCAGCATTTT. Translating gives CASSLGTGRVNQPQHF.

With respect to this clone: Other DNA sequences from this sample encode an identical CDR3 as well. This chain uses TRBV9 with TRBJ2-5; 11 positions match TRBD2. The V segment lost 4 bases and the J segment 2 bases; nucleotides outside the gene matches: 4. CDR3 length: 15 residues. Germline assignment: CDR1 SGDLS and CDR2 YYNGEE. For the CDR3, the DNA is TGTGCCAGCAGCCCCGGGACTAGCGGACAAGAGACCCAGTACTTC. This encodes CASSPGTSGQETQYF.

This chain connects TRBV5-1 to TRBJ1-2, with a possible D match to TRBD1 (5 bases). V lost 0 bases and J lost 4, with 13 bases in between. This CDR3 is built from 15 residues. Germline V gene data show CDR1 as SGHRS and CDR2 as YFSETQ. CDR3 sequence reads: CASSLASDGAYGYTF. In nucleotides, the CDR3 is TGCGCCAGCAGCTTGGCCTCTGACGGGGCCTATGGCTACACCTTC.

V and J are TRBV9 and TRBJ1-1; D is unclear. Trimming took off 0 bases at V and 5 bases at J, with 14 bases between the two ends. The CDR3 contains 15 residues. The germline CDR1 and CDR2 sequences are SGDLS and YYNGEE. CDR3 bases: TGTGCCAGCAGCGTAGAGTTGGTTGGAGGGACTGAAGCTTTCTTT. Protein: CASSVELVGGTEAFF.

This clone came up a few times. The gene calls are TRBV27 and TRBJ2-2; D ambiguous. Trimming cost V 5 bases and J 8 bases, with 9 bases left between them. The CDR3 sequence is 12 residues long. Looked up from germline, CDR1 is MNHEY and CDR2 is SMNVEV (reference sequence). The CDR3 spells CASSKTAGELFF. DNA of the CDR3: TGTGCCAGCAGTAAGACTGCTGGGGAGCTGTTTTTT.

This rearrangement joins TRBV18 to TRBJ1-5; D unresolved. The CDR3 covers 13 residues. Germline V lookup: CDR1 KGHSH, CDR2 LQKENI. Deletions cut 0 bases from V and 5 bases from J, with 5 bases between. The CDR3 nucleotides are TGTGCCAGCTCACCACCGGGAGATCAGCCCCAGCATTTT. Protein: CASSPPGDQPQHF.

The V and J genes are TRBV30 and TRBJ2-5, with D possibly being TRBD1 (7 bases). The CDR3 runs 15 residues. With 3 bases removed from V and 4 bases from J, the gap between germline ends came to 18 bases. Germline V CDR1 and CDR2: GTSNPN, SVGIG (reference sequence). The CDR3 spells CAWSPTGRTTETQYF. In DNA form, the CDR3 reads TGTGCCTGGAGCCCGACAGGGAGGACCACAGAGACCCAGTACTTC.

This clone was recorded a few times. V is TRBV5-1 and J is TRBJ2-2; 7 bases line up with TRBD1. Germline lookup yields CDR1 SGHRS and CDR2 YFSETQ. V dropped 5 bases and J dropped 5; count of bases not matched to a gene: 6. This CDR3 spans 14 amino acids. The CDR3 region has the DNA TGCGCCAGCAGTCCGGGACAGACTACCGGGGAGCTGTTTTTT. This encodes CASSPGQTTGELFF.

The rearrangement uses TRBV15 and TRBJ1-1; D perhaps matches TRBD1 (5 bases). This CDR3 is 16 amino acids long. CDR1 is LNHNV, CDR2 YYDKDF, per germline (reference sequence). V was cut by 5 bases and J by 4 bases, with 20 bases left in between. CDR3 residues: CATSSRARGLGTEAFF. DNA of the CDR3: TGTGCCACCAGCTCACGAGCTCGGGGGTTAGGCACTGAAGCTTTCTTT.

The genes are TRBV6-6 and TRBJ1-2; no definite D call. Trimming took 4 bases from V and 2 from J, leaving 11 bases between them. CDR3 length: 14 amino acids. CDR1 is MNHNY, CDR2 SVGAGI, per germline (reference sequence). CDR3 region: CASSSSGRNYGYTF. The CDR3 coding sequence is TGTGCCAGCAGTTCCTCCGGGAGGAACTATGGCTACACCTTC.

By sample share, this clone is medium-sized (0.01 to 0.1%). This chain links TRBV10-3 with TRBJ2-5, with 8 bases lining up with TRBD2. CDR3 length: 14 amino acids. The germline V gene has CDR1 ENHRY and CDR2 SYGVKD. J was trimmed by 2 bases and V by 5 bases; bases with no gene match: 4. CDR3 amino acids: CAISIGGGQETQYF. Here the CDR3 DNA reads TGTGCCATCAGTATCGGCGGGGGGCAAGAGACCCAGTACTTC.

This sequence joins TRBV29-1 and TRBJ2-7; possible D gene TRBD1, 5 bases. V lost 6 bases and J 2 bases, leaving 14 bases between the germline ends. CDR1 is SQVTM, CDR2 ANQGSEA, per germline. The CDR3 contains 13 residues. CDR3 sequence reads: CSVSGLLAYEQYF. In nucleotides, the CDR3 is TGCAGCGTATCAGGGCTCCTCGCCTACGAGCAGTACTTC.

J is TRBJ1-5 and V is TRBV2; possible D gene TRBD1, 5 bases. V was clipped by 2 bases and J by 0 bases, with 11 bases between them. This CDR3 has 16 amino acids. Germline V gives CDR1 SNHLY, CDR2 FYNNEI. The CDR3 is CASSEQGEISNQPQHF. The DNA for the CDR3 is TGTGCCAGCAGTGAACAGGGAGAGATTAGCAATCAGCCCCAGCATTTT.

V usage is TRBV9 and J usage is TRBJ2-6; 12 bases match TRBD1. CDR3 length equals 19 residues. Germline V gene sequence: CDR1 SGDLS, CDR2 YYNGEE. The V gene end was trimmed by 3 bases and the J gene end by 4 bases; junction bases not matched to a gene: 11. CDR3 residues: CASSALAGTGGIGANVLTF. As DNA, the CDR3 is TGTGCCAGCAGCGCCTTAGCCGGGACAGGGGGCATAGGGGCCAACGTCCTGACTTTC.

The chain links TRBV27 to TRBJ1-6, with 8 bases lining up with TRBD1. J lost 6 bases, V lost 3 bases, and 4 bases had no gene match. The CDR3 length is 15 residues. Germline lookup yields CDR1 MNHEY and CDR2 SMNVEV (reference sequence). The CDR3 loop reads CASSFRGLSNSPLHF. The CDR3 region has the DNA TGTGCCAGCAGTTTCAGGGGGCTAAGTAATTCACCCCTCCACTTT.

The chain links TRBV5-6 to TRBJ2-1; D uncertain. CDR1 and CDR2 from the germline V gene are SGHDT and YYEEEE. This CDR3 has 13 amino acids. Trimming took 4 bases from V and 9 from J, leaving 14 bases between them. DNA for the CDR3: TGTGCCAGCAGCATGGGAAGTGGTCGTGAGCAGTTCTTC. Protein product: CASSMGSGREQFF.

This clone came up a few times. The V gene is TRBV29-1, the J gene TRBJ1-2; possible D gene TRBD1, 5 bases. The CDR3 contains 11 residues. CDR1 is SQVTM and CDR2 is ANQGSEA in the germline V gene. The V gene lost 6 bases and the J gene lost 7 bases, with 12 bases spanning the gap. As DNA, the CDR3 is TGCAGCGTGGGACCTGGAGGTGGCTACACCTTC. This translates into CSVGPGGGYTF.

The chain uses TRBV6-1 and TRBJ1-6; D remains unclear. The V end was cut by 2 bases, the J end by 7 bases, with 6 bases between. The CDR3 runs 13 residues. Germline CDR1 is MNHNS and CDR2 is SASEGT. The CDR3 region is CASSEQSNSPLHF. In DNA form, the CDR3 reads TGTGCCAGCAGTGAACAGAGCAATTCACCCCTCCACTTT.

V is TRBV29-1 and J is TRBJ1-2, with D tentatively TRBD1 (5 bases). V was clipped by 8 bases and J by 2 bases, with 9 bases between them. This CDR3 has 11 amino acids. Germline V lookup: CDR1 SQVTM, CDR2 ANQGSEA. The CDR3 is CSSRENYGYTF. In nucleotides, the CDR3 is TGCAGCTCCAGGGAAAACTATGGCTACACCTTC.